Listed below are T cell receptor beta chains from one sample, sequenced in a study of response to subunit inactivated influenza vaccine. MiXCR, run by TCRdb on the RT-PCR reads, gives a single entry per CDR3 protein. The sample has about 500,000 distinct CDR3 sequences, approximately 15% seen once. The source material was CD4+ T cells sorted from PBMCs, sampled roughly 24 months after vaccination. The receptors originated from a man aged 50 to 69 who received an inactivated influenza vaccine. Each CDR3 is given with its conserved first and last residue. A D gene is named only where the DNA matches it firmly. Size is stated for part of the rows, as once, few or many counts, or as a class when the clone is expanded.

V gene: TRBV7-2; J gene: TRBJ2-7; D gene: NA; CDR3 length: 14; clone size: NA; CDR3 DNA: TGTGCCAGCAGCCTCCAGTCGGGGTTCTACGAGCAGTACTTC; CDR3 protein: CASSLQSGFYEQYF
V gene: TRBV9; J gene: TRBJ2-7; D gene: TRBD2; CDR3 length: 14; clone size: NA; CDR3 DNA: TGTGCCAGCAGCGTAGGGGGACTATTCTACGAGCAGTACTTC; CDR3 protein: CASSVGGLFYEQYF
V gene: TRBV5-1; J gene: TRBJ2-7; D gene: NA; CDR3 length: 14; clone size: few; CDR3 DNA: TGCGCCAGCAGCTTGGAAGGGACCCGCGACGAGCAGTACTTC; CDR3 protein: CASSLEGTRDEQYF
V gene: TRBV20-1; J gene: TRBJ2-7; D gene: TRBD2; CDR3 length: 14; clone size: few; CDR3 DNA: TGCAGTGCGCTATGGGCTAGCGGAGCCTACGAGCAGTACTTC; CDR3 protein: CSALWASGAYEQYF
V gene: TRBV3-1; J gene: TRBJ2-7; D gene: NA; CDR3 length: 14; clone size: few; CDR3 DNA: TGTGCCAGCAGCCAGCGTGGGATCACCTACGAGCAGTACTTC; CDR3 protein: CASSQRGITYEQYF
V gene: TRBV6-5; J gene: TRBJ1-5; D gene: NA; CDR3 length: 12; clone size: few; CDR3 DNA: TGTGCCAGCAGTACGGTCGGTCAGCCCCAGCATTTT; CDR3 protein: CASSTVGQPQHF
V gene: TRBV2; J gene: TRBJ2-2; D gene: NA; CDR3 length: 11; clone size: many; CDR3 DNA: TGTGCCAGCTCTTTGGAATGGGAGCTGTTTTTT; CDR3 protein: CASSLEWELFF
V gene: TRBV4-3; J gene: TRBJ1-1; D gene: NA; CDR3 length: 15; clone size: few; CDR3 DNA: TGCGCCAGCAGCCAACCGGGACAACTGAACACTGAAGCTTTCTTT; CDR3 protein: CASSQPGQLNTEAFF
V gene: TRBV19; J gene: TRBJ2-7; D gene: NA; CDR3 length: 13; clone size: NA; CDR3 DNA: TGTGCCAGTGGGACTACAGGGACGGGGGAGCAGTACTTC; CDR3 protein: CASGTTGTGEQYF
V gene: TRBV5-6; J gene: TRBJ2-3; D gene: TRBD1; CDR3 length: 16; clone size: many; CDR3 DNA: TGTGCCAGCAGCGTAATGGGACAGCTTATCACAGATACGCAGTATTTT; CDR3 protein: CASSVMGQLITDTQYF
V gene: TRBV5-1; J gene: TRBJ2-1; D gene: TRBD2; CDR3 length: 15; clone size: many; CDR3 DNA: TGCGCCAGCAGCCCAATAGCGGGCTCCTACAATGAGCAGTTCTTC; CDR3 protein: CASSPIAGSYNEQFF
V gene: TRBV27; J gene: TRBJ1-4; D gene: NA; CDR3 length: 14; clone size: few; CDR3 DNA: TGTGCCAGCAGCAACAGGGCAACTAATGAAAAACTGTTTTTT; CDR3 protein: CASSNRATNEKLFF
V gene: TRBV7-2; J gene: TRBJ2-7; D gene: TRBD2; CDR3 length: 14; clone size: NA; CDR3 DNA: TGTGTCAGCAGCCCAGGACTAGCGGCTCGAGAGCAGTACTTC; CDR3 protein: CVSSPGLAAREQYF
V gene: TRBV12-3/TRBV12-4; J gene: TRBJ2-2; D gene: NA; CDR3 length: 14; clone size: many; CDR3 DNA: TGTGCCAGCAGCGAACTATCGATCACCGGGGAGCTGTTTTTT; CDR3 protein: CASSELSITGELFF
V gene: TRBV20-1; J gene: TRBJ2-7; D gene: TRBD1; CDR3 length: 12; clone size: few; CDR3 DNA: TGCAGTGCTACCGGGACAGGGTACGAGCAGTACTTC; CDR3 protein: CSATGTGYEQYF
V gene: TRBV2; J gene: TRBJ1-1; D gene: NA; CDR3 length: 13; clone size: many; CDR3 DNA: TGTGCCAGCAGTAAGCGATTGAACACTGAAGCTTTCTTT; CDR3 protein: CASSKRLNTEAFF
V gene: TRBV4-3; J gene: TRBJ1-1; D gene: TRBD1; CDR3 length: 15; clone size: few; CDR3 DNA: TGCGCCAGCAGCCAAGATGGGCAGGGGGCGCAAGAAGCTTTCTTT; CDR3 protein: CASSQDGQGAQEAFF
V gene: TRBV5-1; J gene: TRBJ2-4; D gene: TRBD1; CDR3 length: 15; clone size: few; CDR3 DNA: TGCGCCAGCAGCACCGGACAGGGGATGTTGAACATTCAGTACTTC; CDR3 protein: CASSTGQGMLNIQYF
V gene: TRBV6-5; J gene: TRBJ2-3; D gene: TRBD1; CDR3 length: 15; clone size: NA; CDR3 DNA: TGTGCCAGCAGTTACTCGGGACAGGGCACAGATACGCAGTATTTT; CDR3 protein: CASSYSGQGTDTQYF
V gene: TRBV24-1; J gene: TRBJ2-1; D gene: NA; CDR3 length: 13; clone size: NA; CDR3 DNA: TGTGCCACCAGTGAACAGACACGCGATGAGCAGTTCTTC; CDR3 protein: CATSEQTRDEQFF
V gene: TRBV5-5; J gene: TRBJ1-1; D gene: NA; CDR3 length: 12; clone size: NA; CDR3 DNA: TGTGCCAGCAGCTTCATTGAGGCTGAAGCTTTCTTT; CDR3 protein: CASSFIEAEAFF
V gene: TRBV19; J gene: TRBJ2-2; D gene: NA; CDR3 length: 15; clone size: NA; CDR3 DNA: TGTGCCAGTAGTCTCTCATCCCGGGGCACCGGGGAGCTGTTTTTT; CDR3 protein: CASSLSSRGTGELFF
V gene: TRBV9; J gene: TRBJ2-5; D gene: NA; CDR3 length: 15; clone size: NA; CDR3 DNA: TGTGCCAGCAGCGTAGGGACAGCCAACCAAGAGACCCAGTACTTC; CDR3 protein: CASSVGTANQETQYF
V gene: TRBV7-2; J gene: TRBJ1-5; D gene: NA; CDR3 length: 15; clone size: NA; CDR3 DNA: TGTGCCAGCAGCTCCTCTTTGGGGTGGGGTCAGCCCCAGCATTTT; CDR3 protein: CASSSSLGWGQPQHF
V gene: TRBV7-2; J gene: TRBJ2-3; D gene: TRBD2; CDR3 length: 14; clone size: NA; CDR3 DNA: TGTGCCAGCAGCTTAGCGCGGGAGGCAGATACGCAGTATTTT; CDR3 protein: CASSLAREADTQYF
V gene: TRBV20-1; J gene: TRBJ2-7; D gene: TRBD2; CDR3 length: 17; clone size: many; CDR3 DNA: TGCAGTGCTACCCAGGGACTAGCGGGGGGCTACTCCTACGAGCAGTACTTC; CDR3 protein: CSATQGLAGGYSYEQYF
V gene: TRBV5-1; J gene: TRBJ1-3; D gene: NA; CDR3 length: 15; clone size: many; CDR3 DNA: TGCGCCAGCAGCTATGACAGCCGCTCTGGAAACACCATATATTTT; CDR3 protein: CASSYDSRSGNTIYF
V gene: TRBV28; J gene: TRBJ1-2; D gene: NA; CDR3 length: 12; clone size: few; CDR3 DNA: TGTGCCAGCAGTCCGTGGACGGATGGCTACACCTTC; CDR3 protein: CASSPWTDGYTF
V gene: TRBV6-2/TRBV6-3; J gene: TRBJ2-1; D gene: NA; CDR3 length: 14; clone size: many; CDR3 DNA: TGTGCCAGCACCGACTGGTCCCGCGGCAATGAGCAGTTCTTC; CDR3 protein: CASTDWSRGNEQFF
V gene: TRBV10-3; J gene: TRBJ2-7; D gene: NA; CDR3 length: 12; clone size: NA; CDR3 DNA: TGTGCCAGCGGTGGGCAGGGAAGCGAGCAGTACTTC; CDR3 protein: CASGGQGSEQYF
V gene: TRBV20-1; J gene: TRBJ2-1; D gene: NA; CDR3 length: 13; clone size: few; CDR3 DNA: TGCAGTGCTAGAGTTGGGGGCTCCAATGAGCAGTTCTTC; CDR3 protein: CSARVGGSNEQFF
V gene: TRBV5-1; J gene: TRBJ2-3; D gene: NA; CDR3 length: 14; clone size: NA; CDR3 DNA: TGCGCCAGCAGCTTGCGGCAGCAGACAGATACGCAGTATTTT; CDR3 protein: CASSLRQQTDTQYF
V gene: TRBV18; J gene: TRBJ2-3; D gene: NA; CDR3 length: 17; clone size: NA; CDR3 DNA: TGTGCCAGCTCACCAGCTGGGCAAATAAGGAGCACAGATACGCAGTATTTT; CDR3 protein: CASSPAGQIRSTDTQYF
V gene: TRBV18; J gene: TRBJ2-7; D gene: TRBD2; CDR3 length: 14; clone size: few; CDR3 DNA: TGTGCCAGCTCTTTTCGGGAGGGCTCCTACGAGCAGTACTTC; CDR3 protein: CASSFREGSYEQYF
V gene: TRBV5-1; J gene: TRBJ2-5; D gene: NA; CDR3 length: 13; clone size: many; CDR3 DNA: TGCGCCAGCAGCTTGAAGTTTAAAGAGACCCAGTACTTC; CDR3 protein: CASSLKFKETQYF
V gene: TRBV4-3; J gene: TRBJ1-2; D gene: NA; CDR3 length: 16; clone size: few; CDR3 DNA: TGCGCCAGCAGCCAAGATATGACAGAGGCTAACTATGGCTACACCTTC; CDR3 protein: CASSQDMTEANYGYTF
V gene: TRBV4-3; J gene: TRBJ2-7; D gene: NA; CDR3 length: 17; clone size: few; CDR3 DNA: TGCGCCAGCAGCCAAGGGGCGACAGGATTCGAGGCCTACGAGCAGTACTTC; CDR3 protein: CASSQGATGFEAYEQYF
V gene: TRBV6-2/TRBV6-3; J gene: TRBJ2-2; D gene: NA; CDR3 length: 17; clone size: many; CDR3 DNA: TGTGCCAGCAGTCCCAGTCGTGGGCAATCGAACACCGGGGAGCTGTTTTTT; CDR3 protein: CASSPSRGQSNTGELFF
V gene: TRBV6-1; J gene: TRBJ2-1; D gene: TRBD1; CDR3 length: 15; clone size: few; CDR3 DNA: TGTGCCAGTCGCCCCGGGACAGGGGAGTTCAATGAGCAGTTCTTC; CDR3 protein: CASRPGTGEFNEQFF
V gene: TRBV7-9; J gene: TRBJ2-2; D gene: TRBD2; CDR3 length: 15; clone size: few; CDR3 DNA: TGTGCCAGCAGCCCCCCTAGCGGAAACACCGGGGAGCTGTTTTTT; CDR3 protein: CASSPPSGNTGELFF
V gene: TRBV30; J gene: TRBJ1-2; D gene: NA; CDR3 length: 13; clone size: few; CDR3 DNA: TGTGCCTGGAGTAAGAACCTGGGGTATGGCTACACCTTC; CDR3 protein: CAWSKNLGYGYTF
V gene: TRBV11-2; J gene: TRBJ2-1; D gene: TRBD2; CDR3 length: 18; clone size: NA; CDR3 DNA: TGTGCCAGCAGCACCTCCGGGGGCACTAGCGGGATGTACAATGAGCAGTTCTTC; CDR3 protein: CASSTSGGTSGMYNEQFF
V gene: TRBV9; J gene: TRBJ1-1; D gene: NA; CDR3 length: 14; clone size: NA; CDR3 DNA: TGTGCCAGCAGCGTAGGGCCAGGGGAAACTGAAGCTTTCTTT; CDR3 protein: CASSVGPGETEAFF
V gene: TRBV6-1; J gene: TRBJ2-5; D gene: TRBD2; CDR3 length: 17; clone size: few; CDR3 DNA: TGTGCCAGCAGCAATCGGACTAGCGGGGGGCTCCGAGAGACCCAGTACTTC; CDR3 protein: CASSNRTSGGLRETQYF
V gene: TRBV6-2/TRBV6-3; J gene: TRBJ1-4; D gene: TRBD1; CDR3 length: 14; clone size: NA; CDR3 DNA: TGTGCCAGCAGTTCGCGGACAGGGAGTGAAAAACTGTTTTTT; CDR3 protein: CASSSRTGSEKLFF
V gene: TRBV20-1; J gene: TRBJ2-5; D gene: NA; CDR3 length: 13; clone size: few; CDR3 DNA: TGCAGTGCTACACTAGAATGGACTGAGACCCAGTACTTC; CDR3 protein: CSATLEWTETQYF
V gene: TRBV10-2; J gene: TRBJ2-1; D gene: NA; CDR3 length: 15; clone size: NA; CDR3 DNA: TGCGCCAGCAGTCTCAGCGGAACTTACTACAATGAGCAGTTCTTC; CDR3 protein: CASSLSGTYYNEQFF
V gene: TRBV24-1; J gene: TRBJ2-1; D gene: NA; CDR3 length: 13; clone size: NA; CDR3 DNA: TGTGCCACCAGTGTTCTAGGGGGGGTTGAGCAGTTCTTC; CDR3 protein: CATSVLGGVEQFF
V gene: TRBV10-3; J gene: TRBJ2-1; D gene: TRBD1; CDR3 length: 14; clone size: NA; CDR3 DNA: TGTGCCATCAAGGGACAGACTTCCTACAATGAGCAGTTCTTC; CDR3 protein: CAIKGQTSYNEQFF
V gene: TRBV7-2; J gene: TRBJ2-2; D gene: TRBD2; CDR3 length: 15; clone size: few; CDR3 DNA: TGTGCCAGCAGCCCGGGGACTAGCAGCACCGGGGAGCTGTTTTTT; CDR3 protein: CASSPGTSSTGELFF
V gene: TRBV6-1; J gene: TRBJ1-2; D gene: TRBD1; CDR3 length: 13; clone size: NA; CDR3 DNA: TGTGCCAGCAGACCAACCTTAGGGGGACAGGACACCTTC; CDR3 protein: CASRPTLGGQDTF
V gene: TRBV4-3; J gene: TRBJ2-1; D gene: NA; CDR3 length: 15; clone size: NA; CDR3 DNA: TGCGCCAGCAGCCAAGAGTTGAGCTCCTACAATGAGCAGTTCTTC; CDR3 protein: CASSQELSSYNEQFF
V gene: TRBV29-1; J gene: TRBJ2-3; D gene: TRBD2; CDR3 length: 14; clone size: few; CDR3 DNA: TGCAGCGTGACCGCTAGCGGGAGGGCAGATACGCAGTATTTT; CDR3 protein: CSVTASGRADTQYF